Listed below are T cell receptor beta chains from one sample, sequenced in a study of T-cell memory formation after mild COVID-19. TCRdb reprocessed the 5' RACE reads via MiXCR and lists one record per CDR3 protein. The data hold a few hundred thousand distinct CDR3 sequences, with around 15% observed a single time. The specimen sequenced was PBMCs or a T cell subset sorted from them (not recorded which). These receptors were taken from a man in his late teens or twenties who had mild COVID-19 (a few samples of this study predate the infection). Cell type and time point are not known. CDR3s include the opening cysteine and the closing phenylalanine or tryptophan. A D gene is named only where the DNA matches it firmly. The listing skips clone size in some rows; elsewhere it reads once, few, many or a size class.

v_call	d_call	clone_size	j_call	cdr3_nt	cdr3_aa
TRBV29-1	NA	NA	TRBJ1-1	TGCAGCGTTGGTGAGATTTCGGGGCACACTGAAGCTTTCTTT	CSVGEISGHTEAFF
TRBV5-1	NA	NA	TRBJ2-1	TGCGCCAGCAGGCGGCCCCCGGACAATGAGCAGTTCTTC	CASRRPPDNEQFF
TRBV7-9	NA	few	TRBJ1-3	TGTGCCAGCAGCTTCGCTGGGACTGGAAACACCATATATTTT	CASSFAGTGNTIYF
TRBV9	NA	few	TRBJ2-1	TGTGCCAGCAGCGTAGGAGTCCTGGGGGCTTACAATGAGCAGTTCTTC	CASSVGVLGAYNEQFF
TRBV4-1	TRBD2	NA	TRBJ2-7	TGCGCCAGCAGCGATGGCACTAGCGGGGGGGCCAGCGCCTACGAGCAGTACTTC	CASSDGTSGGASAYEQYF
TRBV10-3	NA	NA	TRBJ1-1	TGTGCCATCAGTGAAAGACCCGGGACTAGAAAAGCTTTCTTT	CAISERPGTRKAFF
TRBV9	NA	few	TRBJ2-1	TGTGCCAGCAGCGTCGAATTTGCTCACAATGAGCAGTTCTTC	CASSVEFAHNEQFF
TRBV6-5	TRBD1	NA	TRBJ1-5	TGTGCCAGCAGTAGACGCGGGACAGGGGGCAATCAGCCCCAGCATTTT	CASSRRGTGGNQPQHF
TRBV7-9	TRBD2	few	TRBJ2-5	TGTGCCAGCAGCTCCTGGACTAGCGGCGTCAGGGAGACCCAGTACTTC	CASSSWTSGVRETQYF
TRBV25-1	NA	many	TRBJ2-2	TGTGCCAGCAGTGACCCGACAGGAAGGGACACCGGGGAGCTGTTTTTT	CASSDPTGRDTGELFF
TRBV24-1	TRBD2	NA	TRBJ2-3	TGTGCCACCAGTGAAGGTAGCGGGGGGCGATACACAGATACGCAGTATTTT	CATSEGSGGRYTDTQYF
TRBV10-3	NA	NA	TRBJ1-2	TGTGCCATCAGTGAGCCGGGCAGGGGAGGGCTTGGCTACACCTTC	CAISEPGRGGLGYTF
TRBV4-1	TRBD2	NA	TRBJ2-7	TGCGCCAGCAGCCGGCTCCTCCGGGGGGGGACCTACGAGCAGTACTTC	CASSRLLRGGTYEQYF
TRBV10-3	NA	few	TRBJ2-2	TGTGCCATCAGTGAGACCAGGGGTACCGGGGAGCTGTTTTTT	CAISETRGTGELFF
TRBV4-3	TRBD1	few	TRBJ2-3	TGCGCCAGCAGCCATGACAGGGGCCGCTCCGTCTTCACAGATACGCAGTATTTT	CASSHDRGRSVFTDTQYF
TRBV6-5	NA	few	TRBJ1-2	TGTGCCAGCAGTACACAGGGTGCCCTAAGCGGTGGCTACACCTTC	CASSTQGALSGGYTF
TRBV5-6	NA	few	TRBJ1-5	TGTGCCAGCAGCCTCCCCTCTGGGCCCCAGCATTTT	CASSLPSGPQHF